Each of the 10 T cell receptor beta chains below was sequenced from the same sample in a study of CD8 T cells in ankylosing spondylitis. Each CDR3 protein is one row after TCRdb ran MiXCR on the 5' RACE reads. The sample lists a few hundred thousand distinct CDR3 sequences; about 20% were seen once. These receptors have no identified antigens. Study outcomes and limitations: A motif in TCR beta, a set of 8 or 9 highly homologous variants, appeared characteristic of ankylosing spondylitis blood.

Sequenced material: blood, either unsorted or a sorted T cell fraction (not recorded which). The receptors come from a male donor with ankylosing spondylitis.

The chain carries TRBV2 and TRBJ1-1, with TRBD1 as a possible D gene (5 bases). This CDR3 comprises 15 residues. Germline CDR1 is SNHLY and CDR2 is FYNNEI. Trimming shortened V by 7 bases and J by 4 bases, and 19 bases separated the two germline ends. The CDR3 DNA sequence: TGTGCCAGCACTAACAAAATAAAGGGGAGCACTGAAGCTTTCTTT. As protein: CASTNKIKGSTEAFF.

This chain connects TRBV29-1 to TRBJ1-2; TRBD1 agrees at 12 bases. Germline V gene sequence: CDR1 SQVTM, CDR2 ANQGSEA. CDR3 length: 17 amino acids. Trimming removed 3 bases from V and 4 bases from J; junction bases left unmatched: 12. In nucleotides, the CDR3 is TGCAGCGTTGAGCTCGGGACAGGGGGCGCTTCTAGCTATGGCTACACCTTC. Residues: CSVELGTGGASSYGYTF.

This clonotype was recorded a few times. CDR3 residues: CSARAGGVRNTEAFF. DNA of the CDR3: TGCAGTGCTAGAGCCGGGGGGGTTCGAAACACTGAAGCTTTCTTT. J is TRBJ1-1 and V is TRBV20-1; D might be TRBD1 (5 bases). Germline V gene sequence: CDR1 DFQATT, CDR2 SNEGSKA (reference sequence). The CDR3 loop spans 15 amino acids. Trimming stripped 1 base from V and 2 bases from J, with 14 bases between.

The V gene is TRBV5-1, the J gene TRBJ2-5; D gene uncertain. The germline CDR1 and CDR2 sequences are SGHRS and YFSETQ. V shed 0 bases and J shed 3 bases, with 18 bases lying between them. The CDR3 consists of 17 residues. For the CDR3, the DNA is TGCGCCAGCAGCTTGGGGTTCCGCAGAGGCGTGGAAGAGACCCAGTACTTC. It encodes CASSLGFRRGVEETQYF.

This clonotype has a handful of counts. The rearrangement links TRBV28 to TRBJ2-5; D remains ambiguous. This CDR3 comprises 14 residues. Germline V gives CDR1 MDHEN, CDR2 SYDVKM. V gave up 1 base and J gave up 3 bases, with 9 bases separating them. The CDR3 coding sequence is TGTGCCAGCAGTTTATCCCCACCTAAAGAGACCCAGTACTTC. Residues: CASSLSPPKETQYF.

The chain joins TRBV6-6 to TRBJ1-1; unclear D gene. CDR3 size: 11 residues. The V gene's germline CDR1 is MNHNY and CDR2 SVGAGI (reference sequence). V was shortened by 6 bases and J by 8 bases, with 10 bases between the two germline ends. The CDR3 is CASRRESEAFF. CDR3 bases: TGTGCCAGCAGGAGGGAGAGCGAAGCTTTCTTT.

The rearrangement links TRBV5-1 to TRBJ2-2; D not certain. CDR1 SGHRS and CDR2 YFSETQ come from the germline V gene. CDR3 size: 16 residues. Trimming shortened V by 1 base and J by 0 bases, and 10 bases separated the two germline ends. The CDR3 sequence: CASSLISAANTGELFF. As DNA, the CDR3 is TGCGCCAGCAGCTTGATCTCGGCTGCGAACACCGGGGAGCTGTTTTTT.

The chain uses TRBV10-2 and TRBJ2-7, with D tentatively TRBD1 or TRBD2 (5 bases each). The V end was cut by 5 bases, the J end by 4 bases, with 18 bases between. The CDR3 sequence is 15 residues long. Per the germline V gene, CDR1 is WSHSY and CDR2 is SAAADI. CDR3 in amino acids: CASSPGDQPNYEQYF. CDR3 in DNA: TGCGCCAGCAGTCCCGGGGACCAACCAAATTACGAGCAGTACTTC.

J is TRBJ2-3 and V is TRBV28; perhaps D is TRBD1 or TRBD2 (5 bases each). In germline, CDR1 is MDHEN, CDR2 SYDVKM. The V end was cut by 7 bases, the J end by 3 bases, with 17 bases between. CDR3 size: 15 residues. CDR3 protein: CASTIRDPSTDTQYF. In nucleotides, the CDR3 is TGTGCCAGCACTATCAGGGACCCGTCAACAGATACGCAGTATTTT.

This chain's CDR3 is CASSRGEGPYNEQFF. The CDR3 bases are TGTGCCAGCTCGCGCGGGGAGGGCCCTTACAATGAGCAGTTCTTC. V usage is TRBV18 and J usage is TRBJ2-1; 7 bases align to TRBD2. Germline V gives CDR1 KGHSH, CDR2 LQKENI. The CDR3 sequence is 15 residues long. After removal of 6 bases from V and 4 bases from J, the junction contained 9 bases not matched to a gene. Supplemented by reference TRBV18 and TRBJ2-1, the full variable domain reads NAGVMQNPRHLVRRRGQEARLRCSPMKGHSHVYWYRQLPEEGLKFMVYLQKENIIDESGMPKERFSAEFPKEGPSILRIQQVVRGDSAAYFCASSRGEGPYNEQFFGPGTRLTVL.